This section outlines one T cell receptor beta chain sequence together with its context. Its recognized antigen is unknown. Base qualities are missing; no much larger clone stands one base away. The library was produced with the immunoSEQ multiplex PCR assay. For the multiplex PCR, a mixture combining 60 forward primers for TCR Vbeta segments and 13 reverse primers for TCR Jbeta segments was used. The CDR3 region of rearranged TCR beta genes was amplified from genomic DNA by a multiplex PCR assay. The amplified TCR beta libraries were sequenced on the Illumina HiSeq System as 87-base-pair reads. The study's processing was this. A later analysis tallied around 80 million unique TCR beta chains across the 666 repertoires, and some 10 million of those chains were shared by two or more donors. To remove PCR and sequencing errors, raw reads were error-corrected and collapsed into unique sequences using a nearest-neighbor algorithm that merged closely related sequences. To assign V, D and J gene segments, CDR3 sequences were aligned to IMGT reference sequences. Each retained sequence needed at least a six-nucleotide match to both a V gene segment and a J gene segment. A rearrangement counted as productive if the CDR3 had no stop codons and remained in frame with V and J, and every other rearrangement counted as non-productive. CDR3 was defined according to IMGT convention as the region running from the second conserved V-encoded cysteine to the conserved J-encoded phenylalanine. In an earlier analysis of 500 to 650 of the donors, sequences lacking an unambiguous match to a single V gene segment were excluded. In an earlier analysis of 450 to 700 of the donors, V segments were called functional above 56.7% productive rearrangements and were called segregating when the between-donor standard deviation exceeded 5%. To diagnose cytomegalovirus status from the catalog of TCR beta chain sequences, a statistical classification framework was built. V and J gene assignment, in a later analysis, came from comparing TCR nucleotide sequences with IMGT/GENE-DB human TR gene sequences. In a later analysis, CDR3 sequences and most-parsimonious VDJ recombination scenarios were assigned using the TCRdist pipeline. In a later analysis, each TCR beta chain was defined by its CDR3 amino acid sequence together with its V-gene family, and reads without a unique V-gene family were excluded. To address suspected cross-contamination and a sequencing artifact, a later analysis removed some 620 highly shared, low-generation-probability nucleotide sequences. In a later analysis, a clonal expansion index for each public chain was calculated from normalized within-repertoire ranks of inferred template counts. Generation probabilities in a later analysis came from a VDJ recombination model fitted to out-of-frame rearrangements, and those results were checked against IGoR. Hypergeometric tests were used in a later analysis to score TCR-TCR, TCR-HLA and TCR-CMV co-occurrence, with a repertoire-size bias correction applied to the TCR pairs. To estimate false discovery rates, a later analysis permuted the HLA or CMV assignments 20 times. In a later analysis, co-occurring TCRs were grouped using DBSCAN, and TCRdist sequence similarity was added for clustering within HLA-allele-positive subsets. Repertoires with fewer than 30,000 or more than 120,000 public chains, plus five repertoires with anomalous nucleotide sharing, were excluded from co-occurrence clustering. TCRdb obtained this table from immuneACCESS and retained in-frame rearrangements with V and J assigned. These tables miss some clones; where compared with another copy, unresolved V genes account for less than half of the shortfall, and the remainder is unexplained. V, J and clone size are taken as reported in that table, and D and trimming were inferred from the DNA itself. Recorded for this sample are approximately 110,000 clones; 65% to 80% of them occurred a single time. The top ten clones comprise around 5.1% of the sample.

The source of the sample is a study of cytomegalovirus exposure and HLA in healthy donors (dated by TCRdb to about 2017). Regarding the study in general: An earlier analysis of 587 of the donors reported approximately 260 Gb of sequence data and 117 million unique TCR beta sequences obtained from about 179 million T cells. To predict cytomegalovirus infection status, the study brought together high-throughput TCR immunosequencing, statistical association of individual TCRs with disease status, and machine learning. The study was designed to test whether signatures of past pathogen exposure could be identified by cataloging public T cell receptors. Using immunosequencing, the study profiled T cell repertoires from 640 or so subjects and related those repertoires to cytomegalovirus serostatus. The number of typed donors differed by locus: roughly 629-640 for A, B, C, DRB1 and DQB1; approximately 520 for DQA1; about 600 for DPA1; and about 470 for DPB1. HLA typing covered class I and class II loci at four-digit resolution. Across some 400 genotyped donors of the cohort, an average of about 250,000 unique TCR beta nucleotide sequences per donor were sequenced, and approximately 17% of those sequences were non-productive. Donor age, sex, ethnicity and CMV serostatus were compiled together with the repertoire data. To decide whether each TCR beta V gene segment behaved as functional or pseudogenic, an earlier analysis of some 600 of the donors relied on high-throughput TCR beta sequencing. An early release that covered about 640 HLA-typed donors contained approximately 300 gigabases of sequencing data and 85 million to 100 million unique TCR sequences. In a later genetic analysis, genome-wide SNP genotypes for about 55% of the roughly 700 donors were used, and that subset was treated as a discovery cohort. Rather than drawing on any new phenotypic data, the later analysis identified candidate immune exposures from TCR beta sequences and the way those sequences occurred across donors. All discovery cohort repertoires had been generated using a single sequencing platform. A separate validation cohort of over 95 different subjects was used in addition to the approximately 670-subject first cohort. Of the approximately 400 genotyped donors, over 65% fell in the genetic ancestry cluster associated with self-reported Caucasian donors. A later analysis re-examined previously published TCR beta repertoires from more than 600 donors and added high-resolution HLA genotyping to investigate patterns of TCR occurrence. Several DR-DQ haplotypes were treated as single units for association and clustering because of strong linkage in the cohort.

The cohort comprised 666 healthy bone marrow donors. At the time of sampling, all cohort members were nominally healthy, though unrecorded immune exposures were likely present. The donor tested CMV seropositive and was one of the 289 seropositive cohort members. A peripheral blood sample was collected from each donor, and TCR beta sequencing was performed on peripheral blood mononuclear cells. Genomic DNA extraction from the blood cell samples was performed with the Qiagen DNeasy Blood Extraction Kit. Reading from cysteine to phenylalanine, the CDR3 counts 12 amino acids. Just the 36-base CDR3 DNA is kept, in frame starting at base 1. Relative to germline, V is 8 bases shorter and J is 5 bases shorter, with 12 bases between their ends. From the germline V gene (reference sequence), CDR1 is MNHNY and CDR2 is SVGAGI. Study-wide findings and limitations: An earlier analysis of approximately 530 of the donors showed that most TCR beta V segments appeared in productive rearrangements either about 90% or about 30% of the time, which broadly matched IMGT annotations. In vitro tests confirmed that a few of the cytomegalovirus-associated TCR beta chains recognize cytomegalovirus antigens. This cohort had only TCR beta chains sequenced, and the lack of alpha or paired-chain data limited which features could be detected. Seventeen rarely observed V segments, including chromosome 9 orphons, were excluded from the earlier analysis of several hundred of the donors because counts were too low. Because the 87-base-pair reads could not distinguish some IMGT-functional V segments, including TRBV6-2 and TRBV6-3, those segments were excluded. Strong co-occurrence of HLA alleles, especially DR and DQ, made assigning TCR associations to individual alleles difficult. The only immune exposure information available for the cohort was CMV serostatus. According to the authors, the approach could potentially be generalized to other disease states and immunological phenotypes. Correlated functional status among segregating V segments might be attributable to linkage disequilibrium, but an unknown experimental factor could not be ruled out. In a later analysis, several top co-occurrence clusters were reported to appear linked to parvovirus B19, influenza, CMV and Epstein-Barr virus. The classifier was reported to diagnose cytomegalovirus status with high specificity and sensitivity in both the original and validation cohorts. According to a later analysis, most CMV-associated TCR beta chains appeared to be HLA-restricted, and the HLA associations seemed to be driven largely by CMV exposure. Roughly uniform sequencing depth across donors was assumed in presence/absence analyses, although this assumption may not hold. According to a later genetic analysis, donors in an Asian-associated ancestry cluster had fewer N-insertions in productive TCRs than the approximately 700-donor mean. A total of roughly 160 TCR beta chains were listed by the study as associated with cytomegalovirus. In a later genetic analysis, a missense DCLRE1C variant was associated with V-gene and J-gene trimming of TCR beta chains, and the association was replicated in an independent cohort. A group of highly shared sequence variants was considered likely to be a technical artifact of the sequencing pipeline. Because HLA typing was missing for some donors at each locus, association tests included only the typed subset. In a later analysis, some 18,000 TCR beta sequences were associated with specific HLA alleles at a false discovery rate of 0.05. In a later analysis, the rate of TCR association differed among HLA loci, with DRB1 alleles having the most associated TCRs and HLA-C alleles having the fewest. A further reported finding was that TCR beta sequences accurately predicted the HLA-A and HLA-B alleles for most subjects in the first cohort. Most TCR sequences were observed very rarely across donors, whereas some public TCRs were present in many individuals. Compared with equally common non-associated chains, HLA-associated TCR beta chains in a later analysis were more clonally expanded and had lower generation probabilities.

Sample: PBMCs. Recombination joined TRBV6-6 with TRBJ2-5, with a weak D call of TRBD2 (5 bases match). This clonotype was sampled from a female donor in good health and CMV-seropositive. The CDR3 protein is CASLADGETQYF. The DNA is as follows: TGTGCCAGCCTAGCAGACGGGGAGACCCAGTACTTC.